The subject of this entry is one TCR beta chain. Its matching antigen is unknown. CDR3-region Arm-PCR and iRepertoire HTBI primers produced the TCR beta libraries. Using its own MiXCR run on the multiplex PCR reads, TCRdb lists one record per CDR3 protein. The profile shows 300,000 to 400,000 distinct CDR3 sequences, about 20% of them singletons. The data belong to a study of regulatory T cells in long-lasting Graves disease. The study, taken as a whole, reports: Accuracy could have been hurt by small sample size. New patients shared fewer public clonotypes (around 880) than persistent patients did (about 3,000).

Specified time point: persistent/refractory GD, antithyroid drugs over 5 years with positive TRAb. The TCR library was made from RNA extracted from PBMCs. CDR3 length: 15 amino acids. Trimming removed 4 bases at V and 10 bases at J, with 17 bases between. CDR1 is SGHTA, CDR2 FQGNSA, per germline. The chain couples TRBV7-2 to TRBJ1-6; D gene unclear. Sequencing was performed on peripheral blood mononuclear cells (PBMCs), taken when the disease was refractory, from a patient treated with antithyroid drugs. This receptor was identified in a female donor with Graves disease. The DNA of the CDR3 is TGTGCCAGCAGCTACCGGGCTAGATCGGAATCACCCCTCCACTTT. It is translated as CASSYRARSESPLHF.